Listed below are T cell receptor beta chains from one sample, sequenced in a study of T cell responses to AZD1222 COVID-19 vaccine. The repertoire was sequenced with immunoSEQ multiplex PCR; TCRdb's copy has only in-frame clones and lacks some. The profile shows 70,000 to 75,000 clones, around three quarters of them singletons. Sequenced here: peripheral blood, sampled 28 days after the second AZD1222 dose. These receptors were taken from an adult who received the AZD1222 COVID-19 vaccine. Both conserved end residues are part of each CDR3. Fields, in order: CDR3 protein, CDR3 DNA, D gene, V gene, J gene, clone size, CDR3 length. A D gene is named only where the DNA matches it firmly. The listing skips clone size in some rows; elsewhere it reads once, few, many or a size class.

CDR3: CASSFGQAGNTIYF; DNA: TGTGCCAGCAGCTTCGGACAGGCTGGAAACACCATATATTTT; D: TRBD1; V: TRBV5-4; J: TRBJ1-3; size: .; length: 14
CDR3: CASRLRASGVDEQFF; DNA: TGTGCCAGCAGGCTCAGGGCTAGCGGGGTCGATGAGCAGTTCTTC; D: TRBD2; V: TRBV11-1; J: TRBJ2-1; size: .; length: 15
CDR3: CASSIPLGTATGELFF; DNA: TGTGCCAGTAGTATACCCCTTGGGACAGCCACCGGGGAGCTGTTTTTT; D: TRBD1; V: TRBV19; J: TRBJ2-2; size: .; length: 16
CDR3: CASSSSDFYGRDEGYTF; DNA: TGTGCCAGCAGTTCCTCGGACTTTTACGGGCGGGATGAGGGCTACACCTTC; D: .; V: TRBV6-2/TRBV6-3; J: TRBJ1-2; size: few; length: 17
CDR3: CASSRGTPGNTIYF; DNA: TGTGCCAGCAGCCGCGGCACGCCTGGAAACACCATATATTTT; D: .; V: TRBV7-8; J: TRBJ1-3; size: .; length: 14
CDR3: CASSLVFGPGTGNTIYF; DNA: TGTGCCAGCAGCTTAGTCTTCGGCCCAGGGACTGGAAACACCATATATTTT; D: .; V: TRBV7-6; J: TRBJ1-3; size: .; length: 17
CDR3: CASRSGEQPQHF; DNA: TGTGCCAGTAGGTCGGGGGAGCAGCCCCAGCATTTT; D: .; V: TRBV19; J: TRBJ1-5; size: .; length: 12
CDR3: CASTPGLEGETQYF; DNA: TGTGCCAGCACGCCGGGACTAGAAGGAGAGACCCAGTACTTC; D: TRBD2; V: TRBV2; J: TRBJ2-5; size: .; length: 14
CDR3: CASSPGLAGTYNEQFF; DNA: TGTGCCAGCAGCCCGGGACTAGCGGGTACCTACAATGAGCAGTTCTTC; D: TRBD2; V: TRBV7-2; J: TRBJ2-1; size: .; length: 16
CDR3: CASSGHKTGVTGELFF; DNA: TGTGCCAGCAGCGGACATAAGACAGGGGTCACCGGGGAGCTGTTTTTT; D: TRBD1; V: TRBV9; J: TRBJ2-2; size: .; length: 16
CDR3: CASSKPVTNTGELFF; DNA: TGTGCCAGCAGTAAACCGGTTACGAACACCGGGGAGCTGTTTTTT; D: .; V: TRBV2; J: TRBJ2-2; size: .; length: 15
CDR3: CASSPYVTARDTQYF; DNA: TGTGCCAGCAGTCCTTATGTGACCGCCCGAGATACGCAGTATTTT; D: .; V: TRBV6-5; J: TRBJ2-3; size: .; length: 15
CDR3: CASSLGLAVISYEQYF; DNA: TGTGCCAGCAGCTTGGGACTAGCGGTGATCTCCTACGAGCAGTACTTC; D: TRBD2; V: TRBV5-6; J: TRBJ2-7; size: .; length: 16
CDR3: CASSLNVRTNQPQHF; DNA: TGTGCCAGCAGCTTAAATGTCAGGACAAATCAGCCCCAGCATTTT; D: .; V: TRBV7-8; J: TRBJ1-5; size: .; length: 15
CDR3: CASSLFVTQNSPLHF; DNA: TGTGCCAGCAGCTTATTCGTGACGCAGAATTCACCCCTCCACTTT; D: .; V: TRBV5-5; J: TRBJ1-6; size: .; length: 15
CDR3: CAWSVWVSTEAFF; DNA: TGTGCCTGGAGTGTATGGGTAAGCACTGAAGCTTTCTTT; D: .; V: TRBV30; J: TRBJ1-1; size: .; length: 13
CDR3: CASSRDLTTDTQYF; DNA: TGTGCCAGCTCACGGGACCTCACCACAGATACGCAGTATTTT; D: .; V: TRBV18; J: TRBJ2-3; size: .; length: 14
CDR3: CASSRGQFNSPLHF; DNA: TGTGCCAGCTCCCGCGGACAATTTAATTCACCCCTCCACTTT; D: .; V: TRBV18; J: TRBJ1-6; size: .; length: 14
CDR3: CASSAGLAGASTDTQYF; DNA: TGCGCCAGCAGCGCTGGACTAGCGGGGGCGTCCACAGATACGCAGTATTTT; D: TRBD2; V: TRBV5-1; J: TRBJ2-3; size: .; length: 17
CDR3: CASSTQGAFGNQPQHF; DNA: TGTGCCAGCAGCACACAGGGGGCGTTCGGCAATCAGCCCCAGCATTTT; D: TRBD1; V: TRBV7-8; J: TRBJ1-5; size: .; length: 16
CDR3: CASTMGSDGYTGELFF; DNA: TGTGCCAGTACCATGGGGTCGGACGGCTACACCGGGGAGCTGTTTTTT; D: .; V: TRBV19; J: TRBJ2-2; size: .; length: 16
CDR3: CAWSVTAGANVLTF; DNA: TGTGCCTGGAGTGTAACAGCTGGGGCCAACGTCCTGACTTTC; D: .; V: TRBV30; J: TRBJ2-6; size: once; length: 14
CDR3: CASSYGKNTEAFF; DNA: TGTGCCAGCAGTTACGGGAAGAACACTGAAGCTTTCTTT; D: .; V: TRBV6-5; J: TRBJ1-1; size: once; length: 13
CDR3: CASSLGWSQHF; DNA: TGTGCCAGCAGTTTAGGGTGGTCCCAGCATTTT; D: .; V: TRBV12-3/TRBV12-4; J: TRBJ1-5; size: .; length: 11
CDR3: CASSFWRGDQPQHF; DNA: TGTGCCAGCAGTTTCTGGAGGGGCGATCAGCCCCAGCATTTT; D: .; V: TRBV28; J: TRBJ1-5; size: .; length: 14
CDR3: CASSLWSAGETQYF; DNA: TGTGCCAGCAGCTTATGGTCTGCGGGAGAGACCCAGTACTTC; D: .; V: TRBV7-2; J: TRBJ2-5; size: .; length: 14
CDR3: CASSYYEGGNTIYF; DNA: TGTGCCAGCAGCTATTACGAGGGGGGAAACACCATATATTTT; D: .; V: TRBV9; J: TRBJ1-3; size: once; length: 14
CDR3: CASSPKSRVDSEGYTF; DNA: TGTGCCAGCAGCCCCAAGTCGAGGGTTGACAGTGAAGGCTACACCTTC; D: .; V: TRBV3-1/TRBV3-2; J: TRBJ1-2; size: .; length: 16
CDR3: CASSYPGTVNTEAFF; DNA: TGTGCCAGCAGTTACCCCGGGACGGTGAACACTGAAGCTTTCTTT; D: .; V: TRBV6-5; J: TRBJ1-1; size: .; length: 15
CDR3: CASDTGHDQPQHF; DNA: TGTGCCAGCGATACGGGTCACGATCAGCCCCAGCATTTT; D: .; V: TRBV19; J: TRBJ1-5; size: .; length: 13
CDR3: CAWSVIRGQSQYF; DNA: TGTGCCTGGAGTGTAATTAGAGGGCAATCGCAGTATTTT; D: .; V: TRBV30; J: TRBJ2-3; size: few; length: 13
CDR3: CASSAYSGENTEAFF; DNA: TGTGCCAGCAGCGCCTACAGCGGTGAGAACACTGAAGCTTTCTTT; D: .; V: TRBV9; J: TRBJ1-1; size: few; length: 15
CDR3: CASSIQVSWGEQYF; DNA: TGTGCCAGTAGTATTCAGGTCTCGTGGGGCGAGCAGTACTTC; D: .; V: TRBV19; J: TRBJ2-7; size: once; length: 14
CDR3: CASSSGTFSSYEQYF; DNA: TGTGCCAGCAGCTCCGGGACTTTTAGCTCCTACGAGCAGTACTTC; D: .; V: TRBV7-2; J: TRBJ2-7; size: .; length: 15